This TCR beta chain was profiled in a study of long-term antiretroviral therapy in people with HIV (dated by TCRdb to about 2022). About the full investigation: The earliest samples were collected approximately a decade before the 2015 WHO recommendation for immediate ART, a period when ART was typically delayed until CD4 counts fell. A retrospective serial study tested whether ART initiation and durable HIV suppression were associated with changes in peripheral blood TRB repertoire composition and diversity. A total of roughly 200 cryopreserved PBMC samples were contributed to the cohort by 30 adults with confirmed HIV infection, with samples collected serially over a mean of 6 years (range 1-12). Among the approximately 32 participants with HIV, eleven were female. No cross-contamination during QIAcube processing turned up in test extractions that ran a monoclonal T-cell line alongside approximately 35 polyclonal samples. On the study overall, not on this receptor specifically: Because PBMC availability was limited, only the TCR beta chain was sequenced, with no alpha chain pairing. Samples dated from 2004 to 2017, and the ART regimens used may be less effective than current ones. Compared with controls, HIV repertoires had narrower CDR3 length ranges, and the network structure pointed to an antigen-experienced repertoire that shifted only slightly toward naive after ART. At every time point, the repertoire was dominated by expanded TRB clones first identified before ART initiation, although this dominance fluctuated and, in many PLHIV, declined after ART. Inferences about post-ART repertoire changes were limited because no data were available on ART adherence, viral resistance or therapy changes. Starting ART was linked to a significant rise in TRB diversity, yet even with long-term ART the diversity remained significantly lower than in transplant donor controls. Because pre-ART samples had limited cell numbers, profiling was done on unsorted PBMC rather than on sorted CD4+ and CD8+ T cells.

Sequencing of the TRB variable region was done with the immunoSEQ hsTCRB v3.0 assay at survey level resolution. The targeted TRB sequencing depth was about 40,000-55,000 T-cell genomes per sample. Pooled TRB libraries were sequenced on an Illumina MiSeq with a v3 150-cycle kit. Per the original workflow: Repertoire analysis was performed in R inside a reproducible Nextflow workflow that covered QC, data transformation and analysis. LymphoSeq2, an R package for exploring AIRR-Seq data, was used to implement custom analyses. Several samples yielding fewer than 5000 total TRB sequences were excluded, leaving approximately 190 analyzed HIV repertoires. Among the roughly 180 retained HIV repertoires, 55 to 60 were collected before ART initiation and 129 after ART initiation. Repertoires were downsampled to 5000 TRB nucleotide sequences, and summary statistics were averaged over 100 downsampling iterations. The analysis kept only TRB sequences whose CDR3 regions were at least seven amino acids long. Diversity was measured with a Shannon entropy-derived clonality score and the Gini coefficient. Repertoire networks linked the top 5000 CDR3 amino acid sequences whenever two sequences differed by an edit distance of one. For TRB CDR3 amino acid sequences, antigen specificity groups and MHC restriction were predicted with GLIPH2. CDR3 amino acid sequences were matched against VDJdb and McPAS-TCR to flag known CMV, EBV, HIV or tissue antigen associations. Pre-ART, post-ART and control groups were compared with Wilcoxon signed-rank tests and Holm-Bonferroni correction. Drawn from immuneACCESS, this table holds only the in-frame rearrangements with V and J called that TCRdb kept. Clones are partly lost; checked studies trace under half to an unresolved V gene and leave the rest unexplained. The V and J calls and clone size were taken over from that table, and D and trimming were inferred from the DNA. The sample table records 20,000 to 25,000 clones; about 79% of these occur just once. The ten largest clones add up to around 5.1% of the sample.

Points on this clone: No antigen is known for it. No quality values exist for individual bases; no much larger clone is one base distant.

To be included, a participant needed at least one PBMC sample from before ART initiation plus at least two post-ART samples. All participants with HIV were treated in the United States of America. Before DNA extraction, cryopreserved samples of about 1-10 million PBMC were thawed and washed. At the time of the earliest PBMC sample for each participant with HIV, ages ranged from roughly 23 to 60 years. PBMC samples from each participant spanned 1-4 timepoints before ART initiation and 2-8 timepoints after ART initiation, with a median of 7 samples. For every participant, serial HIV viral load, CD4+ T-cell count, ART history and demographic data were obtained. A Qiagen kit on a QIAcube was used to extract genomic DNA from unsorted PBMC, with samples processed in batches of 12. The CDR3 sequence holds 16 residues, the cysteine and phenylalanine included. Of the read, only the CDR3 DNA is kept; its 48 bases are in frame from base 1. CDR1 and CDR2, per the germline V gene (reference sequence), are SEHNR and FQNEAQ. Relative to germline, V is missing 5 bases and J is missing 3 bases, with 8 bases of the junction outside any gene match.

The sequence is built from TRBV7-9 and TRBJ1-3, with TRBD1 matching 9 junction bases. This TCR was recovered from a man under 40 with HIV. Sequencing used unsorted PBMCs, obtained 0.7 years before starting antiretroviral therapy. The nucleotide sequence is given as TGTGCCAGCAGCACCGGACAGGGGATGAGTGGAAACACCATATATTTT. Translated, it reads CASSTGQGMSGNTIYF.